This is a list of T cell receptor beta chains from one sample in a study of tumor-infiltrating lymphocytes in localized non-small cell lung cancer. The protocol was immunoSEQ multiplex PCR, while the TCRdb copy is restricted to in-frame clones and leaves out a portion. The sample yields over 6,500 clones, 76% seen once. The sequenced sample consisted of uninvolved lung tissue not adjacent to the tumor. These receptors were collected from a human donor with non-small cell lung cancer. CDR3s include the opening cysteine and the closing phenylalanine or tryptophan. D genes are given only for firm matches. A clone size is listed for some rows: how often the clone was seen (once, few, many), or a class if it is expanded.

cdr3_nt	cdr3_aa	v_call	cdr3_length	clone_size	j_call	d_call
TGTGCCAGCAGTGTCGCGGGGCGGGCGAACACCGGGGAGCTGTTTTTT	CASSVAGRANTGELFF	TRBV25-1	16	.	TRBJ2-2	.
TGTGCCAGCAGCCAAGATCGAGGGGGGGGGTATCAAGATACGCAGTATTTT	CASSQDRGGGYQDTQYF	TRBV4-2	17	.	TRBJ2-3	.
TGTGCCAGCAGCTTAGGTAGACGGGGGGGCATATCAGATACGCAGTATTTT	CASSLGRRGGISDTQYF	TRBV7-2	17	.	TRBJ2-3	TRBD2
TGTGCCAGCAGCGAACTGGGCAGGGGGAACACTGAAGCTTTCTTT	CASSELGRGNTEAFF	TRBV14	15	.	TRBJ1-1	.
TGCAGTGCAACCCTGTACAATGAGCAGTTCTTC	CSATLYNEQFF	TRBV20-1	11	.	TRBJ2-1	.
TGTGCCTGGGGGGGGACTCCTGAGCAGTACTTC	CAWGGTPEQYF	TRBV30	11	.	TRBJ2-7	.
TGTGCCAGCAGAGCCGGGACCGGAAAAACCGGGGAGCTGTTTTTT	CASRAGTGKTGELFF	TRBV2	15	.	TRBJ2-2	.
TGTGCCAGCAGTTACACAGGAGACTATGGCTACACCTTC	CASSYTGDYGYTF	TRBV6-5	13	.	TRBJ1-2	.
TGTGCCACGAAGAGAGATTACAGGTTGAACACTGAAGCTTTCTTT	CATKRDYRLNTEAFF	TRBV13	15	.	TRBJ1-1	.
TGTGCCAGCAGCACTCAGGGACTCTACACCTTC	CASSTQGLYTF	TRBV7-9	11	.	TRBJ1-2	.
TGTGCCAGCAGCCCCCGAAGCGTGGCTAGCGGGTGGAGGGATACGCAGTATTTT	CASSPRSVASGWRDTQYF	TRBV9	18	.	TRBJ2-3	TRBD2
TGTGCCAGTAGCAGGACAGGGGGGTATGGCTACACCTTC	CASSRTGGYGYTF	TRBV19	13	.	TRBJ1-2	TRBD1
TGTGCCAGCAGTTTAGGGGTGATTGGGAATGAGCAGTTCTTC	CASSLGVIGNEQFF	TRBV27	14	.	TRBJ2-1	.
TGTGCCAGCAGTAAGGGGGGTTTAGTCAATGAGCAGTTCTTC	CASSKGGLVNEQFF	TRBV27	14	.	TRBJ2-1	.
TGTGCCAGCAGCCTGACTAGCGGGGTGACAGATACGCAGTATTTT	CASSLTSGVTDTQYF	TRBV13	15	.	TRBJ2-3	TRBD2
TGTGCCAGCAGTTCATTGGGACAGGGGAATCAGCCCCAGCATTTT	CASSSLGQGNQPQHF	TRBV6-5	15	.	TRBJ1-5	TRBD1
TGTGCCAGCAGGGGAGGACCGGGTCGGGGGCTCACAGATACGCAGTATTTT	CASRGGPGRGLTDTQYF	TRBV2	17	.	TRBJ2-3	.
TGTGCCAGCAATATTTTCGGAGCCGGGTCGAAAAGCACAGATACGCAGTATTTT	CASNIFGAGSKSTDTQYF	TRBV11-2	18	.	TRBJ2-3	.
TGTGCCAGCAGCCGCTCTAGGAACAATGAGCAGTTCTTC	CASSRSRNNEQFF	TRBV11-2	13	once	TRBJ2-1	.
TGTGCCTGGAGTACGGCGGGACCCAGAGAGGAGCAGTACTTC	CAWSTAGPREEQYF	TRBV30	14	.	TRBJ2-7	.
TGCGCCAGCAGCCTGGCGGACAGGGCGGGTGGTGAGCAGTTCTTC	CASSLADRAGGEQFF	TRBV4-3	15	.	TRBJ2-1	TRBD1
TGTGCCAGCAGCGTAGCTATGACACAGACTGGAAACACCATATATTTT	CASSVAMTQTGNTIYF	TRBV9	16	.	TRBJ1-3	.
TGTGCCAGCAGGGCCCAGGGGGACGGAAAGAAACTGTTTTTT	CASRAQGDGKKLFF	TRBV6-1	14	.	TRBJ1-4	TRBD1
TGTGCCTGGAGGAACACCGGGGAGCTGTTTTTT	CAWRNTGELFF	TRBV30	11	.	TRBJ2-2	.
TGCGCCAGCAGCCGGACAGGGCAGGGTGATAATTCACCCCTCCACTTT	CASSRTGQGDNSPLHF	TRBV5-1	16	once	TRBJ1-6	TRBD1
TGTGCCAGCCTAGCGGGGGGCACAGATACGCAGTATTTT	CASLAGGTDTQYF	TRBV7-9	13	.	TRBJ2-3	TRBD2
TGTGCCAGCAGCTGGACTAGCCAAGGCTACGAGCAGTACTTC	CASSWTSQGYEQYF	TRBV7-8	14	.	TRBJ2-7	TRBD2
TGTGCCAGCAGCCTCACGACAGGAGCCTTTGTTGATGAAGCTTTCTTT	CASSLTTGAFVDEAFF	TRBV9	16	.	TRBJ1-1	.
TGTGCCAGCAGCTTATTGGTGTCAGGCGTTAATGAAAAACTGTTTTTT	CASSLLVSGVNEKLFF	TRBV7-9	16	.	TRBJ1-4	.
TGTGCCAGCAGCGACGGACAGGGTTCCTACAATGAGCAGTTCTTC	CASSDGQGSYNEQFF	TRBV6-5	15	.	TRBJ2-1	TRBD1
TGTGCCAGCTCACCGGACAGGGGTGGGCTTTCCTATGGCTACACCTTC	CASSPDRGGLSYGYTF	TRBV18	16	.	TRBJ1-2	TRBD1
TGTGCCTGGACGCAGGGGGCGGATGGGGCCAACGTCCTGACTTTC	CAWTQGADGANVLTF	TRBV30	15	.	TRBJ2-6	TRBD1
TGCAGCGTGGACACAGGGACTAATGAAAAACTGTTTTTT	CSVDTGTNEKLFF	TRBV29-1	13	.	TRBJ1-4	.
TGTGCCAGTAGTATCCCGTCCGTAAAGGAGCAGTTCTTC	CASSIPSVKEQFF	TRBV19	13	.	TRBJ2-1	.
TGTGCCAGCAGCTTAGTGGGGACAGCCCTCTATGGCTACACCTTC	CASSLVGTALYGYTF	TRBV7-9	15	once	TRBJ1-2	TRBD1
TGTGCCAGCAGCTTACCGGGGGGGCAGGCACGGGAGCAGTTCTTC	CASSLPGGQAREQFF	TRBV5-6	15	.	TRBJ2-1	TRBD2
TGTGCCAGCAGCTTACACCCACAGGGAAATCGTCCCGGTGCCGGCTACACCTTC	CASSLHPQGNRPGAGYTF	TRBV2	18	once	TRBJ1-2	.
TGTGCCAGTAGTGCTCCCCGTCAGGGGTCGGGAGAGACCCAGTACTTC	CASSAPRQGSGETQYF	TRBV19	16	once	TRBJ2-5	.
TGCGCCAGCAGCTTGATGACCAGTTCCTACGAGCAGTACTTC	CASSLMTSSYEQYF	TRBV5-1	14	.	TRBJ2-7	.
TGCGCCAGCAGCTTGGGAGGGACTAGCGGGAGTGGGAATGAGCAGTTCTTC	CASSLGGTSGSGNEQFF	TRBV5-1	17	.	TRBJ2-1	TRBD2
TGTGCCAGCAGTGAAGCGGTCAGGGGGCTTTATGGCTACACCTTC	CASSEAVRGLYGYTF	TRBV6-1	15	.	TRBJ1-2	TRBD1
TGTGCCAGCAGCTTACAGGGTCTTAACTATGGCTACACCTTC	CASSLQGLNYGYTF	TRBV28	14	.	TRBJ1-2	.
TGTGCCACCAGCAGAGACACCGGCTCTGGGGTCGATCACTTC	CATSRDTGSGVDHF	TRBV15	14	.	TRBJ2-5	.
TGTGCCAGCAGCCAAGATCGGGCGGTTGGGGGAAGCTCCTATAATTCACCCCTCCACTTT	CASSQDRAVGGSSYNSPLHF	TRBV4-2	20	.	TRBJ1-6	.
TGTGCCAGCACCCCAGTAGTGGTCCTTCCCTCGGGTGGCTACACCTTC	CASTPVVVLPSGGYTF	TRBV28	16	few	TRBJ1-2	.
TGCAGCGTAGAACTAGCGGTCCAAGAGACCCAGTACTTC	CSVELAVQETQYF	TRBV29-1	13	.	TRBJ2-5	TRBD2
TGTGCCTGGAGCGGCTCATTTGGGAGCACTGAAGCTTTCTTT	CAWSGSFGSTEAFF	TRBV30	14	.	TRBJ1-1	.
TGTGCCAGCAGTTATCGGGGGAGCCACAATGAGCAGTTCTTC	CASSYRGSHNEQFF	TRBV6-6	14	.	TRBJ2-1	.
TGTGCCAGCAGTGTCCAGGGGGGCTGGAATGGCTACACCTTC	CASSVQGGWNGYTF	TRBV2	14	.	TRBJ1-2	TRBD1
TGTGCCAGCAGCCCTCACCCCGGCGAAGAGGACACAGATACGCAGTATTTT	CASSPHPGEEDTDTQYF	TRBV7-3	17	.	TRBJ2-3	.
TGTGCCAGCAGAACTGGGACAGGGGGCGGTTGGGCGAAAGGCTACACCTTC	CASRTGTGGGWAKGYTF	TRBV27	17	few	TRBJ1-2	TRBD1
TGTGCCAGCAGCAGACTAGCGGGAGCCCGCGAGCAGTACTTC	CASSRLAGAREQYF	TRBV28	14	.	TRBJ2-7	TRBD2
TGTGCCAGCAGATCAACGCCGAGCGGCTCACCCCTCCACTTT	CASRSTPSGSPLHF	TRBV6-5	14	.	TRBJ1-6	.
TGTGCCAGCAGCTTACTAACTTCGAGCACCGGGGAGCTGTTTTTT	CASSLLTSSTGELFF	TRBV7-7	15	.	TRBJ2-2	.
TGTGCCAGCAGCTCCTCAGGGGGGAACACCGGGGAGCTGTTTTTT	CASSSSGGNTGELFF	TRBV7-6	15	.	TRBJ2-2	TRBD1